This T cell receptor (beta chain) was profiled in a study of PD-L1 blockade in urothelial cancer. This clone was counted once. The CDR3 has 13 amino acids. Trimming cost V 4 bases and J 10 bases; bases outside gene matches: 7. Germline V gene data show CDR1 as SGHKS and CDR2 as YYEKEE (reference sequence). The method was immunoSEQ multiplex PCR; TCRdb's version includes in-frame clones alone and lacks a portion of them. The table lists approximately 19,000 clones, about 89% of them singletons. This sample's time point: pretreatment peripheral blood. This clonotype was obtained from a man in his 70s with urothelial cancer. V and J are TRBV5-5 and TRBJ2-1; the match to TRBD2 covers 8 bases. The sample here was PBMCs, taken around atezolizumab (anti-PD-L1) treatment. The CDR3 DNA sequence: TGTGCCAGCAGCCCGGGGGGGGCGGGGGAGCAGTTCTTC. It is translated as CASSPGGAGEQFF.